One sample yielded the 5 T cell receptor beta chains listed below, sequenced in a study of control samples from healthy donors and cancer patients. Libraries were prepared by immunoSEQ multiplex PCR; TCRdb keeps only in-frame clonotypes and omits some of them. Altogether approximately 100,000 clones are present, 82% being singletons, with the ten largest covering about 2%. Source material: blood. The source is a man aged 55 to 70 in good health.

The chain uses TRBV19 and TRBJ2-7; unclear D gene. V gave up 1 base and J gave up 5 bases, with 3 bases separating them. Germline values: CDR1 LNHDA, CDR2 SQIVND (reference sequence). The CDR3 runs 11 residues. The CDR3 is CASSIANEQYF. The CDR3 DNA reads as TGTGCCAGTAGTATAGCCAACGAGCAGTACTTC.

The J gene is TRBJ1-2, the V gene TRBV19, with 10 bases identical to TRBD1. Germline assignment: CDR1 LNHDA and CDR2 SQIVND (reference sequence). V dropped 8 bases and J dropped 8; count of bases not matched to a gene: 11. This CDR3 spans 14 amino acids. The CDR3 loop reads CASHRDRGIGGYTF. The CDR3 DNA reads TGTGCCAGTCACCGGGACAGGGGCATCGGAGGCTACACCTTC.

DNA of the CDR3: TGTGCCAGCAGTTCCGGGACAGGGTTGGAGACCCAGTACTTC. Translation: CASSSGTGLETQYF. J is TRBJ2-5 and V is TRBV27; 9 positions agree with TRBD1. CDR1 and CDR2 (germline): MNHEY, SMNVEV (reference sequence). V dropped 4 bases and J dropped 5; count of bases not matched to a gene: 5. This CDR3 has 14 amino acids.

V gene TRBV5-8 combines with J gene TRBJ2-7, with 13 nucleotides matching TRBD2. Unmatched junction bases numbered 9, after V lost 3 bases and J lost 0 bases. The germline V gene has CDR1 SGHTS and CDR2 YDEGEE. This CDR3 has 18 amino acids. The CDR3 DNA follows: TGTGCCAGCAGCTACGGGACTAGCGGGGACACCAGCTCCTACGAGCAGTACTTC. Protein sequence: CASSYGTSGDTSSYEQYF.

This chain links TRBV7-2 with TRBJ2-2; D not resolved. Trimming removed 1 base from V and 4 bases from J, with 13 bases in between. CDR3 length equals 16 residues. Germline values: CDR1 SGHTA, CDR2 FQGNSA. This chain's CDR3 is CASSLGLWGGTGELFF. In DNA, the CDR3 is TGTGCCAGCAGCTTAGGACTTTGGGGTGGCACCGGGGAGCTGTTTTTT.